This TCR beta chain emerged from a study of T cells in narcolepsy. Overall study: Enrolled donors included narcolepsy type 1 or type 2 patients and healthy controls.

Concerning this clone: Antigen specificity is unknown.

Using immunoSEQ multiplex PCR, the repertoire was profiled, and TCRdb retains in-frame clones only, with some absent. Of 25,000 to 35,000 clones listed, 70% to 80% were seen once; the top ten hold 6.6%. General observations from the study: In some patient and control memory CD4+ samples, autoreactive clones were absent. Autoreactive HCRT-specific and TRIB2-specific clonotypes were marked in same-patient CSF-versus-blood CD4+ comparisons.

Deletions cut 0 bases from V and 4 bases from J, with 7 bases between. CDR1 is SGHRS, CDR2 YFSETQ, per germline. The CDR3 contains 13 residues. Sequencing was done on a sample of memory (CD45RA-) CD4+ T cells from blood. The sequence derives from a human donor in good health. The rearrangement joins TRBV5-1 to TRBJ1-2; tentative D call: TRBD1 (5 bases). CDR3 sequence (DNA): TGCGCCAGCAGCTTGGCAGGGCCCTATGGCTACACCTTC. This codes for CASSLAGPYGYTF. Together with reference TRBV5-1 and TRBJ1-2, the CDR3 gives the full variable domain: KAGVTQTPRYLIKTRGQQVTLSCSPISGHRSVSWYQQTPGQGLQFLFEYFSETQRNKGNFPGRFSGRQFSNSRSEMNVSTLELGDSALYLCASSLAGPYGYTFGSGTRLTVV.